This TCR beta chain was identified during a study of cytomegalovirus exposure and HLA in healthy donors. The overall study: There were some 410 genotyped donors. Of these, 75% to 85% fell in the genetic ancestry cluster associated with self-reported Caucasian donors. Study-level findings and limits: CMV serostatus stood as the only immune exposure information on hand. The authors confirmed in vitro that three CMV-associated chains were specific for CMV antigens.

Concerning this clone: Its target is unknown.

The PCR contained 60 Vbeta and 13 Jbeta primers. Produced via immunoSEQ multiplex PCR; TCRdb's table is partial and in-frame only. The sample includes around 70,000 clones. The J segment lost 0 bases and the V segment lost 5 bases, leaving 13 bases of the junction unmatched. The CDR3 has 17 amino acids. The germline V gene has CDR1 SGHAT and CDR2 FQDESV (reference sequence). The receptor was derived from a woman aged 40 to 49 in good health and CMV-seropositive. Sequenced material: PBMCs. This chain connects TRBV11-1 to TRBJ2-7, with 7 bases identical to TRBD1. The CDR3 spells CASSLYTGVQSSYEQYF. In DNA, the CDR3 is TGTGCCAGCAGCCTTTATACAGGGGTCCAGAGCTCCTACGAGCAGTACTTC.